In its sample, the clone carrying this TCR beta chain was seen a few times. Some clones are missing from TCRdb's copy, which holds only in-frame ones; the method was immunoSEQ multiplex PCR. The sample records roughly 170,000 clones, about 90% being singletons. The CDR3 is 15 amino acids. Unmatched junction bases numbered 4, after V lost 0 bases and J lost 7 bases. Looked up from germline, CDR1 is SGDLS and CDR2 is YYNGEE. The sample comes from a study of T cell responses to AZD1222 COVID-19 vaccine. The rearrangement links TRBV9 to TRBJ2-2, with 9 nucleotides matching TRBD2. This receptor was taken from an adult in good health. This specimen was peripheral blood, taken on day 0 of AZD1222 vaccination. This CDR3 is CASSVASGEYGELFF. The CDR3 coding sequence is TGTGCCAGCAGCGTAGCTAGCGGGGAGTACGGGGAGCTGTTTTTT.